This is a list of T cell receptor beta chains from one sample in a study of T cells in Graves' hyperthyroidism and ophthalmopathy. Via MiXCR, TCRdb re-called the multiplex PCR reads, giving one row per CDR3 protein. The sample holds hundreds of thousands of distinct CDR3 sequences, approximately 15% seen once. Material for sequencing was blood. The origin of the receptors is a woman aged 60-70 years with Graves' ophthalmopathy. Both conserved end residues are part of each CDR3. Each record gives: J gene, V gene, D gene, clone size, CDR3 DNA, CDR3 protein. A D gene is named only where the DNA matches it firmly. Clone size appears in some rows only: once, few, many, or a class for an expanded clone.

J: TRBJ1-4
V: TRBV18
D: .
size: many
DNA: TGTGCCAGCTCACCAGGGTCCCCTAATGAAAAACTGTTTTTT
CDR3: CASSPGSPNEKLFF

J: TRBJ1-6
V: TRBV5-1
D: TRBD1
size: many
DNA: TGCGCCAGCAGCCCCGGGACAGCTAATAATTCACCCCTCCACTTT
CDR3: CASSPGTANNSPLHF

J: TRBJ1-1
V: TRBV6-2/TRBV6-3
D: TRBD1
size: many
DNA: TGTGCCACCCGGACAGGGTGGGGGTTTGAAGCTTTCTTT
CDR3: CATRTGWGFEAFF

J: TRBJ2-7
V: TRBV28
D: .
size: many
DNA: TGTGCCAGCACCCACGGGGCACACGAGCAGTACTTC
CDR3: CASTHGAHEQYF

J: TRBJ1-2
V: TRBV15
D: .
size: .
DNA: TGTGCCACCAGCAGAGAGTCCCTAAACCTCCGTGGGGGCTACACCTTC
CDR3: CATSRESLNLRGGYTF

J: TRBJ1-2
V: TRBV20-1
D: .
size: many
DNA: TGCAGTGCTAGCCCCCAGGCACTTAACTATGGCTACACCTTC
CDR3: CSASPQALNYGYTF

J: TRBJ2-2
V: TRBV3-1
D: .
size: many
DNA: TGTGCCAGCAGCCGCACTTGGGGGGCCCTCACCGGGGAGCTGTTTTTT
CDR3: CASSRTWGALTGELFF

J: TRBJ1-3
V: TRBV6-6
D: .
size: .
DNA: TGTGCCAGCAGTTACTCGACGCAGGGGTCGGGAAACACCATATATTTT
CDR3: CASSYSTQGSGNTIYF

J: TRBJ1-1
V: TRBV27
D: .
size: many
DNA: TGTGCCAGCAGTTTCGGGGGCGGTGGCACTGAAGCTTTCTTT
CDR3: CASSFGGGGTEAFF

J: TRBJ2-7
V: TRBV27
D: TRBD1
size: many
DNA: TGTGCCAGCAGTTTCCGGGACAGTGGGCCCTACGAGCAGTACTTC
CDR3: CASSFRDSGPYEQYF

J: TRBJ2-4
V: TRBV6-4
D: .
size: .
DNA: TGTGCCAGCAGTGTGTTTCCGGGATACCAAACAGGGCTACTAGGGAACATTCAGTACTTC
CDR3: CASSVFPGYQTGLLGNIQYF

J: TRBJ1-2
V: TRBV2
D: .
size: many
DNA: TGTGCCAGCAGTTTGCAGGCAGCTAACTATGGCTACACCTTC
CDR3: CASSLQAANYGYTF

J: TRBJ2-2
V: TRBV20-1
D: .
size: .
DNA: TGCAGTGCTACAACATTATTTGAGAATGGAGGGCCGATCGGGGAGCTGTTTTTT
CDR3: CSATTLFENGGPIGELFF

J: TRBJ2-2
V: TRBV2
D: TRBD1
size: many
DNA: TGTGCCAGCAGTATGGACAGGGGGGCCGGGGAGCTGTTTTTT
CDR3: CASSMDRGAGELFF

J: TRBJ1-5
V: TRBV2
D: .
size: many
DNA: TGTGCCAGCAGTGAAGCCCAGGGTAAGGGGCCCCAGCATTTT
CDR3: CASSEAQGKGPQHF

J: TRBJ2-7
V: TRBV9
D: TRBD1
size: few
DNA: TGTGCCAGCAGCTCCGGGACAGGGCCTCCCTACGAGCAGTACTTC
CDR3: CASSSGTGPPYEQYF

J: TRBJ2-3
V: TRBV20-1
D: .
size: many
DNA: TGCAGTGCTAGAGATCTTAACCGGGGAGGTAGCGGCCGCACAGATACGCAGTATTTT
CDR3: CSARDLNRGGSGRTDTQYF

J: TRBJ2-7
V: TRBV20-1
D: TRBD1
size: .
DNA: TGCAGTGCTAAGAGGGGGCCTATTGGGACATCAAAGGGGTACGAGCAGTACTTC
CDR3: CSAKRGPIGTSKGYEQYF

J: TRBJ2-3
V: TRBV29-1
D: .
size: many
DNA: TGCAGCGTGGAGGGCACTATCACAGATACGCAGTATTTT
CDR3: CSVEGTITDTQYF

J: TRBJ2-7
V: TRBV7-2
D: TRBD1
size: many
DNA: TGTGCCAGCAGCCGCCAAGGACAGGGGGGAACCTACGAGCAGTACTTC
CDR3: CASSRQGQGGTYEQYF

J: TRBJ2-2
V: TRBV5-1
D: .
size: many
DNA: TGCGCCAGCAGGGGTACCGGGGAGCTGTTTTTT
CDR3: CASRGTGELFF

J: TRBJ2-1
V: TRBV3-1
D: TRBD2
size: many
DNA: TGTGCCAGCAGCCAAGGGACTAGCGGGGGGTGGTTGTACAATGAGCAGTTCTTC
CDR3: CASSQGTSGGWLYNEQFF

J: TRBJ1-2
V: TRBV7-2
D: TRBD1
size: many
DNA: TGTGCCAGCAGCCACACCGGGACAGGGTATGGCTACACCTTC
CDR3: CASSHTGTGYGYTF

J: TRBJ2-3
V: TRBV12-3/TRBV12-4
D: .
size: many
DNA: TGTGCCAGCAGTTTTGGGCTAGGCACAGATACGCAGTATTTT
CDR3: CASSFGLGTDTQYF

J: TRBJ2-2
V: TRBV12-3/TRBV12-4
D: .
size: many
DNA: TGTGCCAGCAGCTCCCTCGGGGGTTACTACACCGGGGAGCTGTTTTTT
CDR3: CASSSLGGYYTGELFF

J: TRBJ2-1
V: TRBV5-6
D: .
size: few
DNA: TGTGCCAGCACCTCCCTGGCCCTCGGCAGGGGACCAAAGCACAATGAGCAGTTCTTC
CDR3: CASTSLALGRGPKHNEQFF

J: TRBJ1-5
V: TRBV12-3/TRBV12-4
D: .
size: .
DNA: TGTGCCAGCAGTTTAGGAGGGGGTCGAATTGATCAGCCCCAGCATTTT
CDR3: CASSLGGGRIDQPQHF